This T cell receptor beta chain was captured in a study of CD8+CD57+ T cells in acquired aplastic anemia. Study-wide background: Mean yield of DNA from sorted CD4+ and CD8+ cells was roughly 3.2 ug. General study results and limits: There were around 28 CD8+ CDR3 sequences that occurred in both patients and controls.

Sequencing involved patients with CD8+CD57+ cell expansion previously shown by flow cytometry. CDR3 length: 12 residues. CDR1 and CDR2 from the germline V gene are MNHNS and SASEGT. J gave up 6 bases and V 8 bases, and 3 bases lay outside the gene matches. The template used for profiling TCR beta VDJ and CDR3 was genomic DNA. TCRdb recomputed calls from the reads with MiXCR, one row per CDR3 protein. The data hold 150,000 to 160,000 distinct CDR3 sequences, with about 50% observed a single time. This clonotype was counted at least ten times. Its antigen is currently unknown. This chain joins TRBV6-1 and TRBJ1-5; TRBD1 aligns across 8 bases. The clonotype originates from a human donor with aplastic anemia. Specimen: sorted CD4+, CD8+, or CD8+CD57+ T cells (not recorded which) from PBMCs. The CDR3 is CASGQGAQPQHF. CDR3 nucleotide sequence: TGTGCCAGCGGGCAGGGGGCTCAGCCCCAGCATTTT.